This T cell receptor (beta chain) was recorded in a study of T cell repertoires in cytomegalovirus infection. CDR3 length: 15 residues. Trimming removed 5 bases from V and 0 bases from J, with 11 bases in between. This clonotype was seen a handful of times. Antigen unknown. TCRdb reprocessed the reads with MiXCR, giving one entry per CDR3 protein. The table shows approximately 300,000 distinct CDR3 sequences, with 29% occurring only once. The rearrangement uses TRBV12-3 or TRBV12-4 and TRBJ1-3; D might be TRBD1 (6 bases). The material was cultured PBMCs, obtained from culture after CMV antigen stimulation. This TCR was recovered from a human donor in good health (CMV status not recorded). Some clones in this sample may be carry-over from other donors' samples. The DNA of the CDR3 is TGTGCCAGCAGTCCCAGGGGCTACTCTGGAAACACCATATATTTT. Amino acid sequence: CASSPRGYSGNTIYF.